This T cell receptor beta chain was sequenced during a study of PD-L1 blockade in urothelial cancer. Study in general: Investigators checked blood 3 weeks (second dose) and 6 weeks after treatment start. General study points: Prediction of better survival came from below-median pretreatment blood TCR clonality.

Documented time point: pretreatment peripheral blood. TCRdb's table, derived via immunoSEQ multiplex PCR, lists solely in-frame clones and lacks some. Seen here are 49,000 or so clones, around 74% observed once, and the top ten hold roughly 10%. Germline lookup yields CDR1 ENHRY and CDR2 SYGVKD. V shed 5 bases and J shed 6 bases, with 7 bases lying between them. The CDR3 has 11 residues. Of note for this clone: Antigen unknown.

The TCR sequence derives from a man in his 70s with urothelial cancer. Here the sequenced sample was PBMCs, taken around atezolizumab (anti-PD-L1) treatment. The chain has TRBV10-3 and TRBJ1-2; TRBD1 is a possible D gene (5 bases). The CDR3 sequence: CAISRQNGYTF. In nucleotides, the CDR3 is TGTGCCATCAGTCGACAGAATGGCTACACCTTC.